This T cell receptor (beta chain) was captured in a study of T-cell reconstitution after alpha-beta-depleted transplantation in children. Study findings and constraints: Most T-cell counts and diversity one year after the transplant came from T cells that were newly produced. Recipient T cells and thymic progenitors that survived were the source of the high TCRbeta diversity seen at day 60 in some patients.

Of note for this clonotype: Its antigen remains unidentified.

Construction of the TCRbeta library involved unique molecular identifiers. TCRdb independently ran MiXCR on the PCR reads; one entry per CDR3 protein. Of fewer than 550,000 distinct CDR3 sequences in the sample, under 12% are singletons; the top ten hold about 2%. The specimen comprised PBMCs, sampled before TCRalphabeta/CD19-depleted stem cell transplant. This clonotype was obtained from a child aged 2 to 9 with inherited bone marrow failure, due to receive a stem cell transplant.

CDR3 loop: CAWNYPGRSYEQYF. The DNA of the CDR3 is TGTGCCTGGAATTATCCGGGGAGGTCCTACGAGCAGTACTTC. The chain uses TRBV30 and TRBJ2-7; weak D call: TRBD2 (6 bases). The CDR3 loop spans 14 amino acids. The V end lost 4 bases, the J end lost 1 base, and 14 bases lay between the germline ends. Germline V gives CDR1 GTSNPN, CDR2 SVGIG (reference sequence).